This section outlines one T cell receptor beta chain sequence together with its context. These data are taken from a study of cytomegalovirus exposure and HLA in healthy donors. Researchers ran the PCR with 60 Vbeta and 13 Jbeta primers. TCRdb keeps only in-frame clones here, not all; method: immunoSEQ multiplex PCR. The top ten hold 1.8% of the sample, which has 100,000 to 150,000 clones, roughly four fifths seen once. This CDR3 has 13 amino acids. CDR1 SGHRS and CDR2 YFSETQ come from the germline V gene. The germline V and J ends were trimmed by 0 bases and 4 bases, with 6 bases remaining between them.

The sample comprised PBMCs. This sequence originates from a woman in her forties or fifties in good health and CMV-seronegative. This chain connects TRBV5-1 to TRBJ2-3; D gene unclear. CDR3 sequence reads: CASSLAVADTQYF. CDR3 DNA sequence: TGCGCCAGCAGCTTGGCTGTAGCAGATACGCAGTATTTT.